This T cell receptor (beta chain) was identified during a study of blood T cell repertoires in COVID-19. Germline lookup yields CDR1 SGHRS and CDR2 YFSETQ. The length of the CDR3 is 15 residues. The ends lost 3 bases at V and 5 bases at J; junction bases unmatched: 10. Per the study methods: It was from reference gene primer amplification that nucleated cell counts were estimated. TCRdb keeps only in-frame clones here, not all; method: immunoSEQ multiplex PCR. From that table come the V and J calls and clone size; the DNA was used to work out D and trimming. This sample has 250,000 or so clones, with around four fifths found just once.

The gene calls are TRBV5-1 and TRBJ2-7; 8 bases are shared with TRBD1. Specimen: peripheral blood. This clonotype was sampled from a woman between 55 and 75 years old with active or convalescent COVID-19. As DNA, the CDR3 is TGCGCCAGCAGCTCGGGACAGGTCCCCCTGGACGAGCAGTACTTC. This codes for CASSSGQVPLDEQYF. The variable domain in full, with the rest retrieved from reference TRBV5-1 and TRBJ2-7, is KAGVTQTPRYLIKTRGQQVTLSCSPISGHRSVSWYQQTPGQGLQFLFEYFSETQRNKGNFPGRFSGRQFSNSRSEMNVSTLELGDSALYLCASSSGQVPLDEQYFGPGTRLTVT.